This record concerns one T cell receptor (beta chain) sequence. The data originate from a study of blood T cell repertoires in COVID-19. Across the study: Samples representing acute and convalescent COVID-19 were sourced from the United States, Italy and Spain. Nucleic acid was either cDNA or gDNA, and it came from T cells, B-cell-depleted T cells, or PBMCs.

Trimming cost V 7 bases and J 2 bases, with 15 bases left between them. CDR3 length: 14 residues. Germline values: CDR1 MNHEY, CDR2 SVGEGT. This table comes from immunoSEQ multiplex PCR, and its TCRdb copy is limited to in-frame clones, with some not included. The sample consists of 200,000 to 300,000 clones, around nine tenths of them appearing once. Sequences were obtained from peripheral blood. The TCR sequence derives from a woman aged 55-70 years with COVID-19, enrolled during active disease. V gene TRBV6-2 or TRBV6-3 combines with J gene TRBJ2-7; tentatively, D is TRBD1 or TRBD2 (5 bases each). The CDR3 region is CASTPGLMAYEQYF. The DNA of the CDR3 is TGTGCCAGCACCCCGGGGCTTATGGCCTACGAGCAGTACTTC.